This T cell receptor beta chain emerged from a study of blood T cells in healthy people across ages (dated by TCRdb to the mid-2010s). Regarding the research as a whole: In model experiments, template switching captured about one uniquely barcoded TCR beta cDNA molecule for every two T cells. Age-related changes in TCR beta repertoire diversity were measured in the study by deep sequencing normalized with unique cDNA molecular identifiers. The donors were divided into four age groups: young (average 16 years), middle-aged (about 40), aged (approximately 64) and long-lived (82). To avoid experimental bias, donors of different ages were distributed randomly across sequencing lanes. Using the same blood draw, the study looked at two additional independent replicas of 1 million unique cDNA reads for two donors, one aged 18 to 29 and the other aged 80 or older. Results and caveats for the whole study, not just this receptor: Total diversity estimates from one million sequenced T cells were considered lower bounds and underestimates. Donor CMV infection status was unknown, potentially confounding age-related changes in expanded clonotypes. Since profiling was done on bulk unsorted PBMCs, naive and antigen-experienced compartments could not be conclusively compared. There was a strong correlation between observed TCR beta diversity and the percentage of naive T cells measured by flow cytometry. Compared with the aged group, more naive CD4+ T cells, fewer expanded clones and increased TCR diversity were shown by the long-lived group, suggesting age selection. As age increased, observed TCR beta diversity per million T cells dropped in a roughly linear way, and a significant reduction was already evident by age roughly 36.

Library preparation was by 5' RACE. TCRdb names Illumina HiSeq 2500 as the instrument used. A second PCR of about 7 to 12 cycles was run with a J-beta primer mix and a sample-barcoded 5' primer. A template-switch 5' adaptor carrying 12 random nucleotides introduced a unique molecular identifier onto each TCR beta cDNA molecule. At least 2.5 million CDR3-containing paired-end reads were obtained from each sample. All of the RNA was converted into first-strand cDNA using the Mint cDNA synthesis kit, with a TRBC-specific oligonucleotide serving as the primer. Following uracil-DNA glycosylase treatment, all cDNA underwent a first 18-cycle PCR with the universal primers M1SS and BC2_uni_R. Turning to the authors' computational methods: Normalization of each sample was performed by random selection of 1 million high-quality reads, each carrying a distinct molecular identifier. Reads sharing molecular identifiers were discarded rather than binned into consensus sequences. CDR3 identification, clonotype clustering and error correction used MiTCR with a Q25 quality threshold and the strictest error-elimination algorithm. Lower-bound total TCR beta diversity was estimated with a nonparametric unseen species model using Euler transformation. TCRdb's own reprocessing of the public reads used fastp at Q25 and MiXCR and kept productive beta chains. Each entry merges the rows of one CDR3 protein and shows their most common DNA and genes. The V and J calls follow TCRdb's processing rather than the paper's. The sample includes 1.5 million or so distinct CDR3 sequences, with roughly 45% observed a single time. Roughly 8.2% of the sample lies in the top ten.

Donors were a few dozen systemically healthy Caucasian individuals from Russia aged 6 to 90 years. Roughly 10 milliliters of peripheral blood were collected from each donor into EDTA-treated Vacutainer tubes. Ficoll-Paque density-gradient centrifugation was used to isolate PBMCs, with at least 6.5 million obtained per sample. Total RNA, at least 6 micrograms per sample, was extracted from PBMCs with Trizol reagent. For every donor, flow cytometry on a PBMC aliquot measured the percentage of naive CD45RAhigh/CD27high T cells. With regard to this clonotype: There is no known antigen for this receptor. No quality values exist for individual bases; no much larger clone is one base distant.

Inclusive of the bounding cysteine and phenylalanine, the CDR3 is 14 residues long. Left in the record is the CDR3 DNA by itself, 42 bases read in frame from the first base. Germline trimming amounts to 6 bases on V and 5 bases on J, with 4 as the count of junction bases outside the gene matches. The germline V gene (reference sequence) sets CDR1 to SEHNR and CDR2 to FQNEAQ. Specimen: blood. The chain uses TRBV7-9 and TRBJ1-4, and 9 bases in between align with TRBD1. The TCR sequence derives from a woman between 18 and 29 years old in good health. CDR3 protein: CASRKQGANEKLFF. The DNA sequence is as follows: TGTGCCAGCAGAAAACAGGGGGCGAATGAAAAACTGTTTTTT. Reference TRBV7-9 and TRBJ1-4 genes cover what lies past the CDR3, so the full variable domain is DTGVSQNPRHKITKRGQNVTFRCDPISEHNRLYWYRQTLGQGPEFLTYFQNEAQLEKSRLLSDRFSAERPKGSFSTLEIQRTEQGDSAMYLCASRKQGANEKLFFGSGTQLSVL.